This TCR beta chain was recorded in a study of breast tumors, draining lymph nodes, adjacent tissues. This clonotype was seen repeatedly, ten times or more. Its antigen is undetermined. TCRdb passed the multiplex PCR reads through MiXCR, listing each CDR3 protein once. The repertoire holds tens of thousands of distinct CDR3 sequences, under 45% seen once, with about 10% in the top ten. Notes on the study in general: Tumors had less TCR diversity than lymph nodes, more than nontumor tissue. Tumor and nontumor repertoires were significantly more similar in luminal-like than in basal-like breast cancer.

V shed 7 bases and J shed 9 bases, with 10 bases lying between them. This CDR3 has 11 amino acids. Germline lookup yields CDR1 MDHEN and CDR2 SYDVKM. The sequenced sample consisted of breast tumor tissue. The V gene is TRBV28, the J gene TRBJ2-1; perhaps TRBD1 as D (5 bases). The source is a female donor with breast cancer. Some clones in this sample may be carry-over from other donors' samples. The CDR3 here is CASNQGSEQFF. The CDR3 DNA reads as TGTGCCAGCAACCAGGGCTCTGAGCAGTTCTTC. The full variable domain, its missing parts supplied by reference TRBV28 and TRBJ2-1, is DVKVTQSSRYLVKRTGEKVFLECVQDMDHENMFWYRQDPGLGLRLIYFSYDVKMKEKGDIPEGYSVSREKKERFSLILESASTNQTSMYLCASNQGSEQFFGPGTRLTVL.